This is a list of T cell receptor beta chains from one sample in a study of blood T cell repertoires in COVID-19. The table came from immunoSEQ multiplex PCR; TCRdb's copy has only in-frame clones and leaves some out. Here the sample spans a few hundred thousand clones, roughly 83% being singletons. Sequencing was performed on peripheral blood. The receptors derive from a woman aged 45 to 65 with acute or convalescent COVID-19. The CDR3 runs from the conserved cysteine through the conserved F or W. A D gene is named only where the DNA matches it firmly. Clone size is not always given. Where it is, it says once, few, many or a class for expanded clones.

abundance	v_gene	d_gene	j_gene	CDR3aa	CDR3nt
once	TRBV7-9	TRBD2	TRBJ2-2	CASSRGATSGRGTGELFF	TGTGCCAGCAGTCGTGGTGCCACTAGCGGGAGGGGCACCGGGGAGCTGTTTTTT
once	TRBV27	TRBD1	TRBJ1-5	CASRKQGASGNQPQHF	TGTGCCAGCAGGAAACAGGGGGCATCTGGCAATCAGCCCCAGCATTTT
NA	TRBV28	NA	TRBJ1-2	CASSLYGDIFGYTF	TGTGCCAGCAGTTTATATGGGGACATCTTTGGCTACACCTTC
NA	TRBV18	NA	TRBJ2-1	CASSLLDSYNEQFF	TGTGCCAGCTCACTTCTAGACTCCTACAATGAGCAGTTCTTC
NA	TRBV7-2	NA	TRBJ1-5	CASSSGINSNQPQHF	TGTGCCAGCAGCTCAGGAATTAACAGCAATCAGCCCCAGCATTTT
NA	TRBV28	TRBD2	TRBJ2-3	CASSSRTHLGGDTQYF	TGTGCCAGCAGTTCGAGGACTCACCTCGGGGGGGATACGCAGTATTTT
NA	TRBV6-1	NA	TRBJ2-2	CASSEGEGRGGELFF	TGTGCCAGCAGTGAAGGCGAGGGTCGGGGCGGGGAGCTGTTTTTT
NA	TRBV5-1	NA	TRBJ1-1	CASSQQGQDTEAFF	TGCGCCAGCAGCCAACAGGGACAAGATACTGAAGCTTTCTTT
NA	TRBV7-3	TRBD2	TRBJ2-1	CASSRSAGENEQFF	TGTGCCAGCAGCAGAAGCGCGGGGGAGAATGAGCAGTTCTTC
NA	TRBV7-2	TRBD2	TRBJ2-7	CASSLELAGGGEQYF	TGTGCCAGCAGCTTAGAACTAGCGGGAGGAGGCGAGCAGTACTTC
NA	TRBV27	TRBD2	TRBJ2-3	CASSLSMGLAGDGTDTQYF	TGTGCCAGCAGTTTATCGATGGGACTAGCGGGAGACGGCACAGATACGCAGTATTTT
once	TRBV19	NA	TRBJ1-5	CASSVGGRSNQPQHF	TGTGCCAGTAGTGTGGGAGGTCGAAGCAATCAGCCCCAGCATTTT
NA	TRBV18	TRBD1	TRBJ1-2	CASSRTGTEYGYTF	TGTGCCAGCTCACGTACCGGGACAGAGTATGGCTACACCTTC
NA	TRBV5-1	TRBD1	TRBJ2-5	CASSRGTGQQETQYF	TGCGCCAGCAGCAGAGGGACAGGGCAACAAGAGACCCAGTACTTC
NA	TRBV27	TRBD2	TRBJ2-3	CASSSSGTSGRVGTQYF	TGTGCCAGCAGTTCGTCCGGGACTAGCGGGAGAGTTGGTACGCAGTATTTT
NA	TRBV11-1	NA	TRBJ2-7	CASSPGGEQYF	TGTGCCAGCAGCCCCGGGGGAGAGCAGTACTTC
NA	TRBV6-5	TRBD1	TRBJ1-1	CASKLGQGGTEAFF	TGTGCCAGCAAGCTCGGACAGGGGGGGACTGAAGCTTTCTTT
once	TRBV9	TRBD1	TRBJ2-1	CASSVAGGVEQFF	TGTGCCAGCAGCGTAGCAGGGGGCGTGGAGCAGTTCTTC
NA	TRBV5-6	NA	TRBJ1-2	CASSYGQSRYGYTF	TGTGCCAGCAGCTATGGACAGAGTCGCTATGGCTACACCTTC